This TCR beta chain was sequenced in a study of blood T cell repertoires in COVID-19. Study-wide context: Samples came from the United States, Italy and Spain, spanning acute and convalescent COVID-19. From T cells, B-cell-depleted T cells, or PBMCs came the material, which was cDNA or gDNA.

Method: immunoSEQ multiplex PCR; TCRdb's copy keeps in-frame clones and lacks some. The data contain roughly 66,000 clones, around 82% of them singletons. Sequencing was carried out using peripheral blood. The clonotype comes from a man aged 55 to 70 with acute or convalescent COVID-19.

CDR3 loop: CASSLDGRGNTYGYTF. The DNA for the CDR3 is TGTGCCAGCAGCTTGGATGGTCGGGGAAATACCTATGGCTACACCTTC. This chain links TRBV5-4 with TRBJ1-2; D is undetermined. The V and J ends lost 0 bases and 4 bases respectively, with 16 bases between them. The V gene's germline CDR1 is SGHNT and CDR2 YYREEE (reference sequence). This CDR3 contains 16 residues.